Below are 29 T cell receptor beta chains sequenced from a single sample in a study of cytomegalovirus exposure and HLA in healthy donors. 13 Jbeta primers and 60 Vbeta primers were used for the PCR. The table came from immunoSEQ multiplex PCR; TCRdb's copy has only in-frame clones and leaves some out. The repertoire holds roughly 140,000 clones, with over 60% as singletons. Input material: PBMCs. These receptors all stem from a man aged 40-50 years in good health and CMV-seropositive.

The J gene is TRBJ2-2, the V gene TRBV27; D is perhaps TRBD2 (7 bases). Germline V gene data show CDR1 as MNHEY and CDR2 as SMNVEV (reference sequence). V shed 5 bases and J shed 5 bases, with 15 bases lying between them. There are 15 residues in the CDR3. The CDR3 nucleotides are TGTGCCAGCAGTCGCGGGGGCTCGAGGACCGGGGAGCTGTTTTTT. Encoded protein: CASSRGGSRTGELFF.

The chain recombines TRBV7-2 with TRBJ2-6; TRBD1 agrees at 9 bases. The CDR3 consists of 19 residues. The V segment lost 3 bases and the J segment 0 bases; nucleotides outside the gene matches: 9. Per germline, CDR1 SGHTA and CDR2 FQGNSA. DNA for the CDR3: TGTGCCAGCAGCTTTGGGGTTGGGACAGGGAGCTCTGGGGCCAACGTCCTGACTTTC. As protein: CASSFGVGTGSSGANVLTF. Supplemented by reference TRBV7-2 and TRBJ2-6, the full variable domain reads GAGVSQSPSNKVTEKGKDVELRCDPISGHTALYWYRQSLGQGLEFLIYFQGNSAPDKSGLPSDRFSAERTGGSVSTLTIQRTQQEDSAVYLCASSFGVGTGSSGANVLTFGAGSRLTVL.

This chain links TRBV11-2 with TRBJ2-7; D ambiguous. Germline-derived CDR1 and CDR2 are SGHAT and FQNNGV. V was pared by 5 bases and J by 0 bases, with 11 bases between. The CDR3 sequence is 14 residues long. CDR3 residues: CASSPPPGSYEQYF. The CDR3 DNA reads TGTGCCAGCAGCCCGCCGCCCGGCTCCTACGAGCAGTACTTC.

The gene calls are TRBV6-1 and TRBJ2-5, with TRBD2 matching over 12 bases. The germline gives CDR1 MNHNS, CDR2 SASEGT. Trimming cost V 5 bases and J 5 bases; bases outside gene matches: 6. The CDR3 is made up of 15 amino acids. The CDR3 coding sequence is TGTGCCAGCAGTATCCTAGCGGGGGGGCTGGAGACCCAGTACTTC. It codes for CASSILAGGLETQYF.

The rearrangement joins TRBV5-1 to TRBJ2-3; 10 nucleotides line up with TRBD2. Losses at the gene ends were 6 bases for V and 10 bases for J; bases not matched to a gene: 11. From germline, CDR1 is SGHRS and CDR2 YFSETQ. The CDR3 runs to 14 residues. CDR3 amino acids: CASTPSGGFLAQYF. The DNA of the CDR3 is TGCGCCAGCACACCTAGCGGGGGCTTCCTTGCGCAGTATTTT.

This clone was seen a single time. This chain links TRBV4-2 with TRBJ1-2; possible D gene TRBD1, 5 bases. Between the trimmed V and J ends, which lost 2 bases and 2 bases, there was a span of 9 bases. The length of the CDR3 is 14 residues. Per germline, CDR1 LGHNA and CDR2 YNFKEQ. In nucleotides, the CDR3 is TGTGCCAGCAGCCAACCAGACAGCAACTATGGCTACACCTTC. Protein product: CASSQPDSNYGYTF.

The rearrangement links TRBV2 to TRBJ2-1; unclear D gene. The V gene lost 7 bases and the J gene lost 0 bases, with 10 bases spanning the gap. CDR1 SNHLY and CDR2 FYNNEI come from the germline V gene. The CDR3 has 14 amino acids. CDR3 coding DNA: TGTGCCAGCACCCCGTGGAGCTCCTACAATGAGCAGTTCTTC. The encoded protein is CASTPWSSYNEQFF.

The J gene is TRBJ1-2, the V gene TRBV5-4; D is unclear. CDR1 is SGHNT, CDR2 YYREEE, per germline (reference sequence). V lost 0 bases, J lost 4 bases, and 7 bases lay in between. The CDR3 sequence is 13 residues long. The CDR3 region is CASSLAGIYGYTF. Here the CDR3 DNA reads TGTGCCAGCAGCTTGGCAGGAATCTATGGCTACACCTTC.

Of note for this clone: Other nucleotide sequences in the sample specify the same CDR3. This rearrangement joins TRBV19 to TRBJ1-1, with D possibly TRBD1 on 5 matching bases. V was cut by 3 bases and J by 0 bases, with 5 bases left in between. CDR3 length: 13 residues. Germline V gene lookup returns CDR1 LNHDA and CDR2 SQIVND (reference sequence). CDR3 amino acids: CASSMTVNTEAFF. The CDR3 coding sequence is TGTGCCAGTAGTATGACAGTGAACACTGAAGCTTTCTTT.

The chain uses TRBV9 and TRBJ2-3; D gene ambiguous. The CDR3 is made up of 15 amino acids. Germline V gives CDR1 SGDLS, CDR2 YYNGEE. V lost 3 bases and J 0 bases, leaving 11 bases between the germline ends. CDR3 sequence (DNA): TGTGCCAGCAGCGGAGCTTCATCTAGCACAGATACGCAGTATTTT. Protein sequence: CASSGASSSTDTQYF.

The V call is TRBV4-2, the J call TRBJ2-1; 8 nucleotides align to TRBD1. V lost 9 bases, J lost 8 bases, and 12 bases stayed unmatched. The CDR3 has 14 amino acids. The V gene's germline CDR1 is LGHNA and CDR2 YNFKEQ. CDR3 bases: TGTGCCAGTAAGGGACAGGAGTCGGTCGATGAGCAGTTCTTC. Translation: CASKGQESVDEQFF.

The rearrangement links TRBV27 to TRBJ1-1; TRBD1 aligns across 9 bases. The CDR3 extends over 17 amino acids. The V gene's germline CDR1 is MNHEY and CDR2 SMNVEV (reference sequence). V was clipped by 4 bases and J by 0 bases; unmatched bases: 9. CDR3 sequence reads: CASSSPGQGQMNTEAFF. CDR3 DNA sequence: TGTGCCAGCAGTTCTCCCGGACAGGGGCAAATGAACACTGAAGCTTTCTTT.

The chain is built from TRBV9 and TRBJ2-5, with TRBD1 matching 7 bases. V shed 3 bases and J 4 bases; nucleotides not matched to a gene: 6. The length of the CDR3 is 14 residues. CDR1 is SGDLS and CDR2 is YYNGEE in the germline V gene. CDR3 in DNA: TGTGCCAGCAGCGCTAGACAGGGATCAGAGACCCAGTACTTC. The encoded protein is CASSARQGSETQYF.

The V gene is TRBV6-5, the J gene TRBJ1-1; the D is unclear. The CDR3 runs 15 residues. Germline V lookup: CDR1 MNHEY, CDR2 SVGAGI. V was clipped by 2 bases and J by 0 bases, with 10 bases between them. The DNA for the CDR3 is TGTGCCAGCAGTTACGACGGCAGGATGAACACTGAAGCTTTCTTT. Residues: CASSYDGRMNTEAFF.

The CDR3 DNA sequence: TGTGCCAGCCGACGGCGGGGGAATGGCTACACCTTC. Translation gives CASRRRGNGYTF. This chain links TRBV9 with TRBJ1-2; the D gene is possibly TRBD1 (5 bases). Trimming stripped 7 bases from V and 6 bases from J, with 13 bases between. Germline V gene lookup returns CDR1 SGDLS and CDR2 YYNGEE. This CDR3 region has 12 residues.

The genes are TRBV25-1 and TRBJ1-6, with 9 nucleotides matching TRBD1. This CDR3 region has 13 residues. CDR1 MGHDK and CDR2 SYGVNS come from the germline V gene. The CDR3 reads CASRGQGASPLHF. The CDR3 DNA sequence: TGTGCTAGCCGGGGACAGGGAGCCTCACCCCTCCACTTT.

This clone was counted a single time. This sequence joins TRBV27 and TRBJ2-7; TRBD2 might be the D (6 bases). Trimming took 2 bases from V and 2 from J, leaving 10 bases between them. Germline CDR1 and CDR2: MNHEY and SMNVEV (reference sequence). This CDR3 comprises 14 residues. CDR3 in DNA: TGTGCCAGCAGTTTACGGGGGAGCCCCTACGAGCAGTACTTC. Amino acid sequence: CASSLRGSPYEQYF.

There are a few counts of this clone. The rearrangement links TRBV10-3 to TRBJ2-7, with D perhaps matching TRBD2 (6 bases). Germline values: CDR1 ENHRY, CDR2 SYGVKD. V dropped 4 bases and J dropped 5 bases, with 9 bases sitting between them. This CDR3 has 12 residues. The CDR3 here is CAISVRGNEQYF. The CDR3 coding sequence is TGTGCCATCAGTGTCCGGGGGAACGAGCAGTACTTC.

The chain couples TRBV30 to TRBJ2-3, with 10 bases fitting TRBD2. Germline loops: CDR1 GTSNPN, CDR2 SVGIG (reference sequence). After removal of 3 bases from V and 4 bases from J, the junction contained 1 base not matched to a gene. This CDR3 region has 13 residues. CDR3 nucleotides: TGTGCCTGGAGGCTAGCGGGAGCAGATACGCAGTATTTT. Translated: CAWRLAGADTQYF. The complete variable domain, with remaining parts taken from reference TRBV30 and TRBJ2-3, reads SQTIHQWPATLVQPVGSPLSLECTVEGTSNPNLYWYRQAAGRGLQLLFYSVGIGQISSEVPQNLSASRPQDRQFILSSKKLLLSDSGFYLCAWRLAGADTQYFGPGTRLTVL.

The V call is TRBV25-1, the J call TRBJ2-1; D unclear. The germline V gene encodes CDR1 MGHDK and CDR2 SYGVNS. This CDR3 is built from 14 residues. V lost 5 bases to trimming and J lost 8 bases, with 16 bases between them. The CDR3 sequence is CASSLNMVRYEQFF. The CDR3 bases are TGTGCCAGCAGTCTGAATATGGTGCGCTATGAGCAGTTCTTC.

The chain recombines TRBV27 with TRBJ2-1, with a tentative D call TRBD2 (6 bases). The CDR3 is 15 amino acids. Trimming removed 8 bases at V and 3 bases at J, with 17 bases between. Germline V gene lookup returns CDR1 MNHEY and CDR2 SMNVEV (reference sequence). The CDR3 bases are TGTGCCAGCGCTGGCGGGGTGGCGGACTACAATGAGCAGTTCTTC. Its protein product is CASAGGVADYNEQFF.

This chain links TRBV10-1 with TRBJ2-3, with TRBD1 matching 7 bases. Per the germline V gene, CDR1 is WNHNN and CDR2 is SYGVQD (reference sequence). V shed 6 bases and J 2 bases; nucleotides not matched to a gene: 14. The CDR3 runs 17 residues. Here the CDR3 reads CASSFRFTGDLTDTQYF. CDR3 DNA: TGCGCCAGCAGCTTCCGTTTCACAGGGGACCTCACAGATACGCAGTATTTT.

The chain employs TRBV6-1 and TRBJ2-7, with TRBD2 matching 7 bases. The V segment lost 4 bases and the J segment 0 bases; nucleotides outside the gene matches: 12. Germline values: CDR1 MNHNS, CDR2 SASEGT. CDR3 size: 17 residues. In DNA form, the CDR3 reads TGTGCCAGCAGTGTGGGGATTCTAGCGGTGAGCTCCTACGAGCAGTACTTC. Its translation: CASSVGILAVSSYEQYF.

As to this clone: Different DNA sequences within this sample yield the same CDR3. The rearrangement joins TRBV6-5 to TRBJ1-2; 7 bases line up with TRBD1. The CDR3 is 13 residues long. V shed 5 bases, J shed 1 base, and the junction held 1 base outside the gene matches. The germline V gene has CDR1 MNHEY and CDR2 SVGAGI. CDR3 nucleotides: TGTGCCAGCAGTCGACAGGGTAACTATGGCTACACCTTC. Translated, it gives CASSRQGNYGYTF.

The V and J genes are TRBV6-6 and TRBJ1-2; the D gene is possibly TRBD1 (5 bases). Trimming cost V 2 bases and J 4 bases, with 14 bases left between them. Germline CDR1 MNHNY, CDR2 SVGAGI (reference sequence). This CDR3 contains 15 residues. The CDR3 loop is CASSYLDSPSYGYTF. In DNA form, the CDR3 reads TGTGCCAGCAGTTACCTCGACAGCCCATCCTATGGCTACACCTTC.

This clone was observed a single time. V is TRBV29-1 and J is TRBJ1-2; 10 bases are a match to TRBD1. Germline loops: CDR1 SQVTM, CDR2 ANQGSEA. V dropped 7 bases and J dropped 11; count of bases not matched to a gene: 7. The CDR3 consists of 11 residues. CDR3 in DNA: TGCAGCGGCCGGGACAGGGGCCCTTACACCTTC. It is translated as CSGRDRGPYTF. Full variable domain (missing parts from reference TRBV29-1 and TRBJ1-2): SAVISQKPSRDICQRGTSLTIQCQVDSQVTMMFWYRQQPGQSLTLIATANQGSEATYESGFVIDKFPISRPNLTFSTLTVSNMSPEDSSIYLCSGRDRGPYTFGSGTRLTVV.

The V call is TRBV5-1, the J call TRBJ1-2; tentatively, D is TRBD1 (6 bases). Germline CDR1 is SGHRS and CDR2 is YFSETQ. The CDR3 is 15 residues long. Trimming left V 4 bases short and J 2 bases short, with 15 bases between. The CDR3 nucleotides read TGCGCCAGCAGCACCACAGGCAGGGGCAACTATGGCTACACCTTC. This encodes CASSTTGRGNYGYTF.

This clone was recorded a few times. V is TRBV25-1 and J is TRBJ2-1; 7 bases agree with TRBD2. The CDR3 covers 11 residues. Germline-derived CDR1 and CDR2 are MGHDK and SYGVNS. J lost 10 bases, V lost 6 bases, and 3 bases had no gene match. The CDR3 loop reads CASRGGREQFF. In nucleotides, the CDR3 is TGTGCCAGCAGGGGGGGGAGAGAGCAGTTCTTC.

J is TRBJ2-3 and V is TRBV6-6; possible D gene TRBD2, 6 bases. Germline V lookup: CDR1 MNHNY, CDR2 SVGAGI (reference sequence). This CDR3 has 16 residues. The germline V and J ends were trimmed by 2 bases and 4 bases, with 16 bases remaining between them. The CDR3 DNA follows: TGTGCCAGCAGTTACACGGAGACTAGAGGGGCAGATACGCAGTATTTT. Protein sequence: CASSYTETRGADTQYF.